This note documents a single T cell receptor (beta chain) sequence. The antigen remains undetermined. One junction end does not reproduce the germline sequence, and a read error may be involved. This CDR3 spans 16 amino acids. Germline CDR1 reads MNHEY; CDR2 reads SVGAGI. This sample is part of a study of CD8+ T cells in alopecia areata. Findings of the study overall: Mice gave a clearer picture of TCR sharing than patients did, possibly for HLA-related reasons.

TCR sequencing used cDNA made by reverse transcription of extracted RNA. This table comes from immunoSEQ multiplex PCR, and its TCRdb copy is limited to in-frame clones, with some not included. The table has about 150,000 clones, around 47% seen once; the top ten hold 6% to 7%. The rearrangement joins TRBV6-5 to TRBJ1-1, with no clear D. This TCR was sampled from a human donor with alopecia areata. The sequencing input was CD4+ T cells sorted from blood. CDR3 loop: CASSSGSNFMNTEAFF. The CDR3 region has the DNA TGTGCCAGTAGTTCGGGCAGCAATTTCATGAACACTGAAGCTTTCTTT.